One and the same sample provided the 28 T cell receptor beta chains below, sequenced in a study of blood T cell repertoires in COVID-19. This table comes from immunoSEQ multiplex PCR, and its TCRdb copy is limited to in-frame clones, with some not included. The sample shows 250,000 to 300,000 clones, 89% of them seen only once. Material: peripheral blood. The receptors shown here come from a woman between 55 and 75 years old with acute or convalescent COVID-19.

The chain recombines TRBV4-2 with TRBJ1-2, with D perhaps TRBD1 (5 bases). The CDR3 consists of 13 residues. Per germline, CDR1 LGHNA and CDR2 YNFKEQ. V was clipped by 0 bases and J by 13 bases, with 15 bases between them. The CDR3 bases are TGTGCCAGCAGCCAAGAGATCGTAGGGGTACCCACCTTC. Protein sequence: CASSQEIVGVPTF.

The chain is built from TRBV5-1 and TRBJ2-3; TRBD2 might be the D (7 bases). The CDR3 runs to 15 residues. Germline V gene data show CDR1 as SGHRS and CDR2 as YFSETQ. The V end lost 0 bases, the J end lost 8 bases, and 16 bases lay between the germline ends. The CDR3 region is CASSLETPGGATQYF. The CDR3 bases are TGCGCCAGCAGCTTGGAGACCCCGGGGGGCGCTACGCAGTATTTT.

The V gene is TRBV6-5, the J gene TRBJ1-5; 7 nucleotides match TRBD1. The CDR3 consists of 13 residues. The ends lost 8 bases at V and 3 bases at J; junction bases unmatched: 4. The germline CDR1 and CDR2 sequences are MNHEY and SVGAGI. CDR3 region: CASGGQPNQPQHF. The DNA for the CDR3 is TGTGCCAGCGGGGGACAGCCCAATCAGCCCCAGCATTTT.

This sequence joins TRBV3-1 (or the pseudogene TRBV3-2) and TRBJ1-6; D gene unclear. CDR1 and CDR2 (germline): LGHDT, YNNKEL (reference sequence). Trimming left V 1 base short and J 0 bases short, with 4 bases between. CDR3 length: 15 residues. CDR3 loop: CASSQVSSYNSPLHF. CDR3 nucleotide sequence: TGTGCCAGCAGCCAAGTGAGCTCCTATAATTCACCCCTCCACTTT.

The gene calls are TRBV4-3 and TRBJ1-1; D is possibly TRBD1 (5 bases). V lost 2 bases and J 3 bases, leaving 10 bases between the germline ends. Germline V gene data show CDR1 as LGHNA and CDR2 as YSLEER. This CDR3 comprises 14 residues. CDR3 nucleotides: TGCGCCAGCAGCCAATCAGGGCTTGACACTGAAGCTTTCTTT. Encoded protein: CASSQSGLDTEAFF.

V usage is TRBV21-1 and J usage is TRBJ1-2; the listed D gene, TRBD1, was not tested against the DNA. TRBV21-1 is shown as a pseudogene. The CDR3 has 20 amino acids. This CDR3 is CASSARPGQGASPPNYGYTF. The CDR3 DNA reads TGTGCCAGCAGCGCGAGACCGGGACAGGGGGCAAGTCCACCCAACTATGGCTACACCTTC.

The chain employs TRBV29-1 and TRBJ1-1; D not resolved. Trimming pared 3 bases from V and 1 base from J, leaving 12 bases between. CDR1 is SQVTM and CDR2 is ANQGSEA in the germline V gene. This CDR3 region has 14 residues. The CDR3 spells CSVEVAKRNTEAFF. In DNA, the CDR3 is TGCAGCGTTGAGGTGGCCAAGCGGAACACTGAAGCTTTCTTT.

V gene TRBV3-1 (or the pseudogene TRBV3-2) combines with J gene TRBJ2-1; D unclear. V was cut by 0 bases and J by 7 bases, with 10 bases left in between. Per the germline V gene, CDR1 is LGHDT and CDR2 is YNNKEL (reference sequence). The length of the CDR3 is 14 residues. The CDR3 region is CASSQDSWLNEQFF. In DNA form, the CDR3 reads TGTGCCAGCAGCCAAGATTCTTGGCTTAATGAGCAGTTCTTC.

This sequence joins TRBV3-1 (or the pseudogene TRBV3-2) and TRBJ2-5, with TRBD2 matching 8 bases. Per the germline V gene, CDR1 is LGHDT and CDR2 is YNNKEL (reference sequence). The CDR3 is 16 amino acids. The ends lost 1 base at V and 5 bases at J; junction bases unmatched: 9. The chain's CDR3 is CASSQALSSGDETQYF. The CDR3, as DNA: TGTGCCAGCAGCCAAGCTCTCAGTAGCGGGGACGAGACCCAGTACTTC.

J is TRBJ2-7 and V is TRBV6-2 or TRBV6-3, with 9 nucleotides matching TRBD2. CDR3 size: 13 residues. The junction had 0 bases not matched to a gene; V was cut back by 0 bases and J by 6 bases. Germline V gives CDR1 MNHEY, CDR2 SVGEGT. The CDR3 region has the DNA TGTGCCAGCAGTTACTCGCGGGAGGGCGAGCAGTACTTC. Its translation: CASSYSREGEQYF.

This clone has only a few counts. This chain uses TRBV27 with TRBJ1-5, with 8 bases matching TRBD1. Germline CDR1 reads MNHEY; CDR2 reads SMNVEV (reference sequence). The CDR3 is made up of 17 amino acids. V was pared by 4 bases and J by 1 base, with 9 bases of the junction left unmatched. CDR3 protein: CASSSYYRGASNQPQHF. Written as DNA, the CDR3 is TGTGCCAGCAGTTCCTACTACAGGGGGGCGAGCAATCAGCCCCAGCATTTT.

The gene calls are TRBV11-2 and TRBJ2-7; 14 positions match TRBD2. This CDR3 comprises 17 residues. Germline assignment: CDR1 SGHAT and CDR2 FQNNGV. V dropped 5 bases and J dropped 4; count of bases not matched to a gene: 10. CDR3 residues: CASSPRGTSGSRYEQYF. Here the CDR3 DNA reads TGTGCCAGCAGCCCCAGAGGGACTAGCGGGAGCCGGTACGAGCAGTACTTC.

The rearrangement joins TRBV19 to TRBJ2-7, with a weak D call TRBD1 (7 bases). The CDR3 is 15 residues long. V lost 4 bases and J lost 2, with 15 bases in between. The V gene's germline CDR1 is LNHDA and CDR2 SQIVND (reference sequence). CDR3 DNA sequence: TGTGCCAGTAGTAAGCAGGGGGGTCGGGCCTACGAGCAGTACTTC. Translating gives CASSKQGGRAYEQYF.

This rearrangement joins TRBV27 to TRBJ2-5; no clear D gene. V lost 4 bases and J 1 base, leaving 4 bases between the germline ends. The CDR3 extends over 12 amino acids. Germline V lookup: CDR1 MNHEY, CDR2 SMNVEV (reference sequence). Written as DNA, the CDR3 is TGTGCCAGCAGTTCCCTCCAAGAGACCCAGTACTTC. Residues: CASSSLQETQYF.

The rearrangement uses TRBV7-6 and TRBJ2-1; 10 nucleotides agree with TRBD2. V shed 2 bases, J shed 0 bases, and the junction held 7 bases outside the gene matches. This CDR3 spans 18 amino acids. The germline V gene encodes CDR1 SGHVS and CDR2 FNYEAQ. As DNA, the CDR3 is TGTGCCAGCAGCTTATGGGCTAGCGGGAGAAGCTCCTACAATGAGCAGTTCTTC. As protein: CASSLWASGRSSYNEQFF.

This clone was counted once. V usage is TRBV28 and J usage is TRBJ2-2; 7 positions agree with TRBD1. J lost 5 bases, V lost 8 bases, and 5 bases had no gene match. The CDR3 has 13 residues. Germline values: CDR1 MDHEN, CDR2 SYDVKM. For the CDR3, the DNA is TGTGCCAGCGGGACAGAGAGAACCGGGGAGCTGTTTTTT. Its translation: CASGTERTGELFF.

The V and J genes are TRBV2 and TRBJ1-5; 7 positions match TRBD1. Germline CDR1 SNHLY, CDR2 FYNNEI. Unmatched junction bases numbered 12, after V lost 4 bases and J lost 3 bases. The CDR3 has 17 amino acids. CDR3 region: CASSGVGGGLDNQPQHF. The CDR3 DNA reads as TGTGCCAGCAGTGGAGTAGGGGGCGGTTTGGACAATCAGCCCCAGCATTTT.

The rearrangement links TRBV11-2 to TRBJ1-5; D is perhaps TRBD1 (5 bases). V was shortened by 0 bases and J by 5 bases, with 5 bases between the two germline ends. The CDR3 extends over 13 amino acids. The germline V gene encodes CDR1 SGHAT and CDR2 FQNNGV. The CDR3 nucleotides read TGTGCCAGCAGCTTAGAGACAGATCAGCCCCAGCATTTT. Translated: CASSLETDQPQHF.

This chain links TRBV19 with TRBJ1-1; D gene unclear. The V gene lost 4 bases and the J gene lost 3 bases, with 15 bases spanning the gap. The CDR3 loop spans 15 amino acids. The germline CDR1 and CDR2 sequences are LNHDA and SQIVND (reference sequence). The CDR3 protein is CASSRLLELDTEAFF. The DNA of the CDR3 is TGTGCCAGTAGTAGGTTGTTGGAGCTGGACACTGAAGCTTTCTTT.

The CDR3 loop is CASTLQGVATGELFF. CDR3 in DNA: TGTGCCAGCACTCTACAGGGGGTAGCCACCGGGGAGCTGTTTTTT. V usage is TRBV6-5 and J usage is TRBJ2-2, with 8 bases fitting TRBD1. V shed 7 bases, J shed 4 bases, and the junction held 8 bases outside the gene matches. This CDR3 region has 15 residues. CDR1 is MNHEY, CDR2 SVGAGI, per germline.

The count of this clone is one. The chain uses TRBV7-9 and TRBJ2-3; D unclear. Trimming shortened V by 1 base and J by 0 bases, and 5 bases separated the two germline ends. Germline V CDR1 and CDR2: SEHNR, FQNEAQ (reference sequence). The CDR3 runs 14 residues. The CDR3 reads CASSLVLSTDTQYF. The DNA of the CDR3 is TGTGCCAGCAGCTTAGTTCTTAGCACAGATACGCAGTATTTT.

The chain is built from TRBV5-8 and TRBJ1-1; TRBD1 agrees at 9 bases. The CDR3 has 14 residues. Germline V gene sequence: CDR1 SGHTS, CDR2 YDEGEE. V trimming: 4 bases; J trimming: 5 bases; junction bases outside the gene matches: 6. CDR3 loop: CASSRDRVTTEAFF. The CDR3 nucleotides are TGTGCCAGCAGCCGGGACAGGGTTACGACTGAAGCTTTCTTT.

This clone was detected a few times. The chain joins TRBV11-3 to TRBJ2-3, with a weak D call TRBD1 (5 bases). V lost 5 bases to trimming and J lost 6 bases, with 9 bases between them. This CDR3 is built from 12 residues. CDR1 and CDR2 from the germline V gene are SGHNT and YENEEA. CDR3 in amino acids: CASSPSGDTQYF. CDR3 sequence (DNA): TGTGCCAGCAGCCCTTCAGGGGATACGCAGTATTTT.

This clone was recorded a few times. V usage is TRBV28 and J usage is TRBJ2-7; tentatively, D is TRBD1 (7 bases). Germline CDR1 reads MDHEN; CDR2 reads SYDVKM. With 6 bases removed from V and 3 bases from J, the gap between germline ends came to 18 bases. The CDR3 runs to 15 residues. The DNA for the CDR3 is TGTGCCAGCAGCCGGGGGAACAGGGGAGGCTACGAGCAGTACTTC. This translates into CASSRGNRGGYEQYF. The full variable domain, with the rest looked up from reference TRBV28 and TRBJ2-7, is DVKVTQSSRYLVKRTGEKVFLECVQDMDHENMFWYRQDPGLGLRLIYFSYDVKMKEKGDIPEGYSVSREKKERFSLILESASTNQTSMYLCASSRGNRGGYEQYFGPGTRLTVT.

In this sample, this clone turned up once. V usage is TRBV28 and J usage is TRBJ1-4, with 10 nucleotides matching TRBD1. Per germline, CDR1 MDHEN and CDR2 SYDVKM. The CDR3 is 13 residues long. V shed 6 bases, J shed 8 bases, and the junction held 3 bases outside the gene matches. CDR3 bases: TGTGCCAGCAGGGGACAGGGGTACGAAAAACTGTTTTTT. Its translation is CASRGQGYEKLFF. The full variable domain, completed using reference TRBV28 and TRBJ1-4, is DVKVTQSSRYLVKRTGEKVFLECVQDMDHENMFWYRQDPGLGLRLIYFSYDVKMKEKGDIPEGYSVSREKKERFSLILESASTNQTSMYLCASRGQGYEKLFFGSGTQLSVL.

This clone is a singleton in its sample. The rearrangement joins TRBV4-2 to TRBJ1-4, with 7 nucleotides matching TRBD1. Germline loops: CDR1 LGHNA, CDR2 YNFKEQ. V was pared by 4 bases and J by 2 bases, with 4 bases of the junction left unmatched. The CDR3 totals 15 residues. The CDR3: CASSLEGQTNEKLFF. As DNA, the CDR3 is TGTGCCAGCAGCCTCGAGGGACAGACTAATGAAAAACTGTTTTTT.

The rearrangement joins TRBV5-1 to TRBJ1-4; 11 nucleotides line up with TRBD1. This CDR3 contains 17 residues. Germline-derived CDR1 and CDR2 are SGHRS and YFSETQ. J gave up 6 bases and V 4 bases, and 11 bases lay outside the gene matches. The CDR3 DNA follows: TGCGCCAGCAGCCTTGGACAGGGGGCTTTCGGTTATGAAAAACTGTTTTTT. This sequence encodes CASSLGQGAFGYEKLFF.

As regards this clone: One junction end does not reproduce the germline sequence, and a read error may be involved. The chain recombines TRBV28 with TRBJ2-7; TRBD1 aligns across 9 bases. This CDR3 comprises 10 residues. Germline-derived CDR1 and CDR2 are MDHEN and SYDVKM. CDR3 DNA: TGTGCCAGCAGTGGGGACAGGGTGAACTTC. Protein product: CASSGDRVNF. The entire variable domain, with the rest obtained from reference TRBV28 and TRBJ2-7, is as follows: DVKVTQSSRYLVKRTGEKVFLECVQDMDHENMFWYRQDPGLGLRLIYFSYDVKMKEKGDIPEGYSVSREKKERFSLILESASTNQTSMYLCASSGDRVNFGPGTRLTVT.